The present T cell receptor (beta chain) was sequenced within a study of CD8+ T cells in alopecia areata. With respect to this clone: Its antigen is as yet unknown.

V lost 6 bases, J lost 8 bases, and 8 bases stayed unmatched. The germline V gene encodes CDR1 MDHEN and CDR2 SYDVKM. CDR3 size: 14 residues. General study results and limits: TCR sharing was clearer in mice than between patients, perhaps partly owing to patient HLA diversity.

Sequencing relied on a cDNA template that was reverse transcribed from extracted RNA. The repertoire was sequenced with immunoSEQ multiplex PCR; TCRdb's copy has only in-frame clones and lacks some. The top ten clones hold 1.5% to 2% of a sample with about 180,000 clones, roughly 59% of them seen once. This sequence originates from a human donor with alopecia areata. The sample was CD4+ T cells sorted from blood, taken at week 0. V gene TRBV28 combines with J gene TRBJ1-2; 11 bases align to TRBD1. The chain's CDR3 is CASSPGQGVEGYTF. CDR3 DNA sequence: TGTGCCAGCAGCCCGGGACAGGGGGTTGAGGGCTACACCTTC.